The next 28 T cell receptor beta chains were all read from a single sample in a study of shared clonotypes between healthy human individuals. Repertoires were generated with immunoSEQ multiplex PCR, while TCRdb's copy carries only in-frame clones and drops some. The table records about 2.4 million clones, roughly nine tenths of them present only once. The sample was naive CD4+ T cells sorted from blood. The sample's subset: CD45RA+ positively selected. These receptors were obtained from a man younger than 35 in good health.

The gene calls are TRBV5-4 and TRBJ1-3; D remains unclear. Per the germline V gene, CDR1 is SGHNT and CDR2 is YYREEE (reference sequence). The CDR3 consists of 15 residues. The ends were cut back, 4 bases at V and 2 bases at J, with 13 bases in the middle. CDR3 region: CASSREADTGNTIYF. The CDR3 nucleotides read TGTGCCAGCAGCAGGGAGGCAGATACTGGAAACACCATATATTTT.

This rearrangement joins TRBV11-3 to TRBJ1-5; D gene unclear. CDR3 length: 15 amino acids. Germline V lookup: CDR1 SGHNT, CDR2 YENEEA. V was clipped by 0 bases and J by 8 bases, with 14 bases between them. CDR3 sequence reads: CASSLDEPGREPQHF. DNA for the CDR3: TGTGCCAGCAGCTTAGACGAGCCGGGCCGGGAGCCCCAGCATTTT. The entire variable domain, with the rest obtained from reference TRBV11-3 and TRBJ1-5, is as follows: EAGVVQSPRYKIIEKKQPVAFWCNPISGHNTLYWYLQNLGQGPELLIRYENEEAVDDSQLPKDRFSAERLKGVDSTLKIQPAELGDSAVYLCASSLDEPGREPQHFGDGTRLSIL.

Regarding this clone: Other DNA variants within this sample encode the same CDR3. The CDR3 loop reads CASSLGQGYEQYF. CDR3 coding DNA: TGTGCCAGCAGCCTAGGACAGGGCTACGAGCAGTACTTC. This chain uses TRBV28 with TRBJ2-7, with 8 bases matching TRBD1. With V trimmed by 6 bases and J by 3 bases, 4 bases remained unmatched. The CDR3 spans 13 residues. CDR1 is MDHEN, CDR2 SYDVKM, per germline.

The sample holds a few counts of this clone. The rearrangement links TRBV6-1 to TRBJ1-1; D remains unclear. Germline V gene sequence: CDR1 MNHNS, CDR2 SASEGT. This CDR3 is built from 14 residues. V lost 4 bases to trimming and J lost 2 bases, with 11 bases between them. The CDR3 spells CASSAVGANTEAFF. In DNA, the CDR3 is TGTGCCAGCAGTGCAGTGGGAGCTAACACTGAAGCTTTCTTT.

The chain's CDR3 is CASSLAGGWSYEQYF. The CDR3 bases are TGTGCCAGCAGCTTAGCGGGGGGCTGGTCCTACGAGCAGTACTTC. This sequence joins TRBV7-9 and TRBJ2-7; D may match TRBD1 or TRBD2 (6 bases each). Germline values: CDR1 SEHNR, CDR2 FQNEAQ (reference sequence). CDR3 length: 15 residues. Deletions cut 0 bases from V and 1 base from J, with 10 bases between.

The V gene is TRBV5-8, the J gene TRBJ2-6, with D uncertain. Germline loops: CDR1 SGHTS, CDR2 YDEGEE. Trimming shortened V by 5 bases and J by 4 bases, and 7 bases separated the two germline ends. This CDR3 comprises 13 residues. The CDR3 DNA sequence: TGTGCCAGCAGTCCCAGGGGGGCCAACGTCCTGACTTTC. It is translated as CASSPRGANVLTF.

The chain carries TRBV5-4 and TRBJ1-2; the D is unclear. This CDR3 spans 16 amino acids. V was pared by 1 base and J by 2 bases, with 15 bases between. The V gene's germline CDR1 is SGHNT and CDR2 YYREEE (reference sequence). The chain's CDR3 is CASSLISAVNNYGYTF. CDR3 nucleotides: TGTGCCAGCAGCTTGATCTCCGCAGTAAACAACTATGGCTACACCTTC. The full variable domain, completed using reference TRBV5-4 and TRBJ1-2, is ETGVTQSPTHLIKTRGQQVTLRCSSQSGHNTVSWYQQALGQGPQFIFQYYREEENGRGNFPPRFSGLQFPNYSSELNVNALELDDSALYLCASSLISAVNNYGYTFGSGTRLTVV.

The chain uses TRBV6-6 and TRBJ2-7; 7 bases line up with TRBD1. V lost 4 bases to trimming and J lost 3 bases; unmatched junction nucleotides: 6. This CDR3 comprises 14 residues. Germline loops: CDR1 MNHNY, CDR2 SVGAGI (reference sequence). CDR3 protein: CASSLRQGYYEQYF. CDR3 nucleotide sequence: TGTGCCAGCAGTTTACGACAGGGCTACTACGAGCAGTACTTC.

The genes are TRBV19 and TRBJ2-1; the D gene is possibly TRBD1 (5 bases). From germline, CDR1 is LNHDA and CDR2 SQIVND (reference sequence). This CDR3 has 14 residues. The V end was cut by 2 bases, the J end by 13 bases, with 18 bases between. The CDR3 is CASSIPPDSSGQFF. In nucleotides, the CDR3 is TGTGCCAGTAGTATACCCCCCGACAGCTCTGGCCAGTTCTTC.

This chain links TRBV5-1 with TRBJ1-2; no firm D call. This CDR3 region has 13 residues. Trimming removed 4 bases at V and 3 bases at J, with 10 bases between. Germline loops: CDR1 SGHRS, CDR2 YFSETQ. In nucleotides, the CDR3 is TGCGCCAGCAGCCCGGACGGATACTATGGCTACACCTTC. It translates to CASSPDGYYGYTF.

This chain connects TRBV2 to TRBJ2-5; D not resolved. TRBJ2-7 matches the DNA end more closely, so the J call is doubtful. The length of the CDR3 is 13 residues. CDR1 and CDR2 (germline): SNHLY, FYNNEI. CDR3 in amino acids: CASTSDGSYEQYF. For the CDR3, the DNA is TGTGCCAGCACCTCGGACGGCTCCTACGAGCAGTACTTC.

The gene calls are TRBV7-9 and TRBJ2-2; D remains ambiguous. Trimming shortened V by 2 bases and J by 6 bases, and 4 bases separated the two germline ends. This CDR3 has 12 residues. Per germline, CDR1 SEHNR and CDR2 FQNEAQ (reference sequence). CDR3 region: CASSLRAGELFF. The CDR3 region has the DNA TGTGCCAGCAGCTTAAGAGCCGGGGAGCTGTTTTTT.

The chain links TRBV10-3 to TRBJ2-1, with a tentative D call TRBD2 (5 bases). The CDR3 contains 13 residues. Trimming cost V 0 bases and J 7 bases, with 7 bases left between them. The germline V gene encodes CDR1 ENHRY and CDR2 SYGVKD. The chain's CDR3 is CAISESGVNEQFF. CDR3 coding DNA: TGTGCCATCAGTGAGTCCGGGGTGAATGAGCAGTTCTTC.

The chain couples TRBV6-5 to TRBJ1-1; 7 nucleotides match TRBD1. Per the germline V gene, CDR1 is MNHEY and CDR2 is SVGAGI. There are 15 residues in the CDR3. V lost 2 bases and J lost 4; bases outside the gene matches: 7. The CDR3 DNA follows: TGTGCCAGCAGTTACCCAGGGGGGGCGGCCACTGAAGCTTTCTTT. This translates into CASSYPGGAATEAFF.

The chain joins TRBV7-9 to TRBJ2-1, with 8 bases aligning to TRBD2. The CDR3 runs 16 residues. The trim removed 3 bases at V and 0 bases at J, leaving 4 bases unmatched. From germline, CDR1 is SEHNR and CDR2 FQNEAQ (reference sequence). The CDR3 bases are TGTGCCAGCAGCTTGGATGGGACTAGCTCCTACAATGAGCAGTTCTTC. Encoded protein: CASSLDGTSSYNEQFF.

Remarks on this clone: Other DNA sequences in this specimen translate into the identical CDR3. The V gene is TRBV6-5, the J gene TRBJ2-7; 7 bases match TRBD1. Germline V gene lookup returns CDR1 MNHEY and CDR2 SVGAGI. Unmatched junction bases numbered 7, after V lost 6 bases and J lost 2 bases. The CDR3 extends over 14 amino acids. CDR3 region: CASSYGTATYEQYF. The CDR3 DNA reads TGTGCCAGCAGCTATGGGACAGCTACCTACGAGCAGTACTTC.

The chain carries TRBV5-6 and TRBJ2-7, with TRBD1 as a possible D gene (6 bases). The CDR3 has 14 residues. Germline V lookup: CDR1 SGHDT, CDR2 YYEEEE. V lost 4 bases, J lost 5 bases, and 16 bases lay in between. DNA of the CDR3: TGTGCCAGCAGCCAGGGGTCCTTTATCCACGAGCAGTACTTC. Protein: CASSQGSFIHEQYF.

The rearrangement links TRBV7-2 to TRBJ2-7, with TRBD1 as a possible D gene (6 bases). CDR3 length: 15 residues. V was shortened by 5 bases and J by 3 bases, with 17 bases between the two germline ends. Germline CDR1 reads SGHTA; CDR2 reads FQGNSA. The CDR3 region is CASSVGTKESYEQYF. The DNA of the CDR3 is TGTGCCAGCAGCGTCGGGACAAAAGAAAGCTACGAGCAGTACTTC.

Note on this clone: The sample carries other DNA sequences with the same CDR3. The chain uses TRBV5-4 and TRBJ2-7, with TRBD1 matching over 8 bases. V was clipped by 4 bases and J by 0 bases; unmatched bases: 6. CDR3 length: 15 amino acids. Germline CDR1 is SGHNT and CDR2 is YYREEE (reference sequence). The CDR3: CASSPGTGSSYEQYF. DNA of the CDR3: TGTGCCAGCAGCCCCGGGACAGGCAGCTCCTACGAGCAGTACTTC.

The chain couples TRBV2 to TRBJ2-7, with 7 bases that match TRBD2. CDR1 and CDR2 from the germline V gene are SNHLY and FYNNEI. The CDR3 totals 17 residues. V lost 8 bases and J lost 3; bases outside the gene matches: 19. The CDR3 DNA reads as TGTGCCAGCTGGGAGGGGATGGGACCTAGAATCGGCTACGAGCAGTACTTC. Amino acid sequence: CASWEGMGPRIGYEQYF.

This clone was seen just once. V and J are TRBV7-2 and TRBJ1-5, with no clear D. Germline V gene sequence: CDR1 SGHTA, CDR2 FQGNSA. The CDR3 is made up of 16 amino acids. V was cut by 1 base and J by 2 bases, with 12 bases left in between. CDR3 in DNA: TGTGCCAGCAGCTTAGTTGCGGGTTGGGGCAATCAGCCCCAGCATTTT. Residues: CASSLVAGWGNQPQHF.

With regard to this clone: At the DNA level, this CDR3 is encoded by other sequences in the same sample as well. V is TRBV6-5 and J is TRBJ2-7; no clear D. V lost 5 bases, J lost 2 bases, and 7 bases lay in between. The CDR3 length is 12 residues. CDR1 and CDR2 from the germline V gene are MNHEY and SVGAGI. In DNA, the CDR3 is TGTGCCAGCAGTCAATCACCCTACGAGCAGTACTTC. Its protein product is CASSQSPYEQYF.

Comment on this clone: Other DNA sequences of this sample code for an identical CDR3. V gene TRBV5-1 combines with J gene TRBJ2-1; D tentatively fits TRBD1 or TRBD2 (5 bases each). Per the germline V gene, CDR1 is SGHRS and CDR2 is YFSETQ. V was trimmed by 4 bases and J by 1 base, leaving 12 bases between them. This CDR3 has 15 amino acids. In DNA form, the CDR3 reads TGCGCCAGCAGCGGGGGTACCGGGTCCTACAATGAGCAGTTCTTC. Amino acid sequence: CASSGGTGSYNEQFF.

The J gene is TRBJ1-5, the V gene TRBV6-5; D call uncertain. The CDR3 runs 14 residues. The germline V gene has CDR1 MNHEY and CDR2 SVGAGI. V was cut by 2 bases and J by 0 bases, with 5 bases left in between. CDR3 in amino acids: CASSYLPSNQPQHF. DNA of the CDR3: TGTGCCAGCAGTTACCTCCCTAGCAATCAGCCCCAGCATTTT.

The rearrangement links TRBV7-2 to TRBJ2-1, with no clear D. Germline V lookup: CDR1 SGHTA, CDR2 FQGNSA. V lost 4 bases, J lost 9 bases, and 13 bases lay in between. This CDR3 region has 13 residues. CDR3 nucleotides: TGTGCCAGCAGCTCCCCTCCTGGGCGTGAGCAGTTCTTC. As protein: CASSSPPGREQFF.

The CDR3 protein is CASSSTGGNSPLHF. CDR3 nucleotides: TGTGCCAGCAGTTCGACAGGGGGGAATTCACCCCTCCACTTT. The chain uses TRBV28 and TRBJ1-6, with TRBD1 identical over 9 bases. The CDR3 covers 14 residues. Germline trimming cut 4 bases from V and 7 bases from J; bases unmatched to any gene: 2. Germline values: CDR1 MDHEN, CDR2 SYDVKM.

This clone has more than one count but fewer than ten. Other nucleotide sequences from this sample produce the same CDR3. The chain's CDR3 is CASSYGGKLFF. DNA for the CDR3: TGTGCCAGCAGTTACGGGGGAAAACTGTTTTTT. The chain uses TRBV6-5 and TRBJ1-4; tentative D call: TRBD1 (5 bases). With 2 bases removed from V and 10 bases from J, the gap between germline ends came to 5 bases. From germline, CDR1 is MNHEY and CDR2 SVGAGI. The CDR3 is 11 amino acids.

This chain connects TRBV21-1 to TRBJ2-5; the D segment call TRBD2 is taken from the table without a DNA check. TRBV21-1 is described as a pseudogene. The CDR3 is 21 amino acids. The CDR3 loop reads CASSPPESLRRRGDRQETQYF. The CDR3 DNA follows: TGTGCCAGCAGCCCCCCCGAGTCTCTACGCCGGCGGGGGGACCGCCAAGAGACCCAGTACTTC.